One sample yielded the 10 T cell receptor beta chains listed below, sequenced in a study of CXCR3-negative and CXCR3-positive naive CD8 T cells. In preparing the TRB cDNA libraries, 5' RACE with UMI labels was used. Reprocessing the 5' RACE reads, TCRdb reports a single entry for every CDR3 protein and omits DNA. The sample totals roughly 71,000 distinct CDR3 sequences; its top ten clones hold nearly 1.5%. The sample taken for sequencing was naive CXCR3- CD8+ T cells from blood. The subset here: CD45RO-CCR7+CD27+CD95- naive CD8+ T cells lacking CXCR3 (TNR3-). These receptors came from a human donor in good health. Some clones in this sample may be carry-over from other donors' samples.

The chain joins TRBV15 to TRBJ2-3; the TCRdb D gene call, TRBD1, has no DNA to confirm it. Germline CDR1 and CDR2: LNHNV and YYDKDF (reference sequence). The CDR3 runs to 16 residues. CDR3: CATSRDRQGSTDTQYF.

V is TRBV7-9 and J is TRBJ2-1; absent DNA, TCRdb's TRBD1 call cannot be checked. Germline V gene lookup returns CDR1 SEHNR and CDR2 FQNEAQ (reference sequence). This CDR3 contains 16 residues. The CDR3 reads CASSRTGTGGIGEQFF.

The chain recombines TRBV29-1 with TRBJ2-7; no DNA is available, so the TRBD2 call from TCRdb remains unchecked. The CDR3 consists of 12 residues. CDR1 and CDR2 from the germline V gene are SQVTM and ANQGSEA. This chain's CDR3 is CSVYISADEQYF.

The chain carries TRBV29-1 and TRBJ2-3; with no DNA, the TCRdb D assignment of TRBD1 cannot be verified. Per germline, CDR1 SQVTM and CDR2 ANQGSEA. The CDR3 totals 15 residues. CDR3 sequence: CSVGGRTESTDTQYF.

The CDR3 loop is CASSLVDRGLSTGELFF. The chain recombines TRBV11-3 with TRBJ2-2; the TCRdb call, TRBD1, lacks DNA for checking. The germline V gene encodes CDR1 SGHNT and CDR2 YENEEA. The CDR3 is 17 amino acids.

This chain connects TRBV25-1 to TRBJ2-2; TCRdb calls TRBD1, which cannot be checked without DNA. The CDR3 runs to 18 residues. Germline CDR1 MGHDK, CDR2 SYGVNS. The CDR3: CASSEFQNAGRNTGELFF.

The chain is built from TRBV7-9 and TRBJ2-7. CDR1 SEHNR and CDR2 FQNEAQ come from the germline V gene (reference sequence). The CDR3 covers 14 residues. CDR3 sequence: CAGSLPGSSYEQYF.

The V call is TRBV29-1, the J call TRBJ2-5; checking the TCRdb D call of TRBD1 is not possible without DNA. Germline values: CDR1 SQVTM, CDR2 ANQGSEA. The CDR3 extends over 15 amino acids. Here the CDR3 reads CSVQNRDTGFETQYF. The whole variable domain, remainder taken from reference TRBV29-1 and TRBJ2-5, is SAVISQKPSRDICQRGTSLTIQCQVDSQVTMMFWYRQQPGQSLTLIATANQGSEATYESGFVIDKFPISRPNLTFSTLTVSNMSPEDSSIYLCSVQNRDTGFETQYFGPGTRLLVL.

The rearrangement links TRBV4-2 to TRBJ2-3. Germline V gives CDR1 LGHNA, CDR2 YNFKEQ. The CDR3 is 12 residues long. The chain's CDR3 is CASSQVSDTQYF.

The V and J genes are TRBV27 and TRBJ2-5; TCRdb's D call of TRBD1 is untestable without DNA. Per germline, CDR1 MNHEY and CDR2 SMNVEV (reference sequence). The CDR3 extends over 13 amino acids. The CDR3 region is CASRPQGQETQYF.